The T cell receptor (beta chain) under discussion was sequenced for a study of blood T cell repertoires in COVID-19. As for the study in general: PBMCs, B-cell-depleted T cells, or T cells were the source of the cDNA or gDNA that made up the material.

Trimming took 3 bases from V and 4 from J; bases not matched to a gene: 3. Germline V gene sequence: CDR1 SNHLY, CDR2 FYNNEI. This CDR3 spans 14 amino acids. Methods used by the authors: Counts of nucleated cells, estimated from reference gene primer amplification, were obtained. Sequencing used immunoSEQ multiplex PCR; TCRdb keeps in-frame clones, though not all of them. V and J calls and clone size follow that table, whereas D and trimming were derived from the DNA. The top ten clones hold less than 0.6% of a sample with some 140,000 clones, around 90% of them seen once. The sequence was collected from a man between 45 and 60 years old with acute or convalescent COVID-19. The chain links TRBV2 to TRBJ2-3, with 8 nucleotides matching TRBD1. The sequenced sample consisted of peripheral blood. The CDR3 loop reads CASSDDRGADTQYF. The CDR3 DNA is TGTGCCAGCAGTGACGACAGGGGAGCAGATACGCAGTATTTT.